The 19 T cell receptor beta chains reported below all come from one sample, sequenced in a study of control samples from healthy donors and cancer patients (dated by TCRdb to the early 2020s). Libraries were constructed by the immunoSEQ multiplex PCR assay. The clones in this table, taken by TCRdb from immuneACCESS, are in-frame only. Not every clone is retained; where verified, under half of the shortfall comes from an unresolved V gene, and the cause of the rest is unknown. Recorded for this sample are some 82,000 clones; 75% to 85% of them occurred a single time. The biggest ten clones account for around 10% of the sample. The material sequenced was PBMCs. The source is a man aged 55 to 70 with head and neck cancer.

The V gene is TRBV6-6, the J gene TRBJ2-3; 12 bases fit TRBD2. J was trimmed by 6 bases and V by 5 bases; bases with no gene match: 12. CDR1 is MNHNY and CDR2 is SVGAGI in the germline V gene (reference sequence). This CDR3 comprises 17 residues. This CDR3 is CASSPPTSGRGGDTQYF. CDR3 bases: TGTGCCAGCAGTCCCCCGACTAGCGGGAGAGGAGGTGATACGCAGTATTTT.

This chain links TRBV6-4 with TRBJ2-1; a weak D match, TRBD1 (6 bases). This CDR3 comprises 16 residues. Looked up from germline, CDR1 is MRHNA and CDR2 is SNTAGT. V lost 5 bases and J 7 bases, leaving 21 bases between the germline ends. CDR3 nucleotides: TGTGCCAGCAGTCCCAGGGCAGGGGACCCGTGGAATGAGCAGTTCTTC. Translated: CASSPRAGDPWNEQFF.

V and J are TRBV28 and TRBJ2-7, with 9 bases matching TRBD1. The CDR3 is 15 residues long. Germline CDR1 MDHEN, CDR2 SYDVKM. V was pared by 9 bases and J by 2 bases, with 11 bases of the junction left unmatched. The CDR3 DNA sequence: TGTGCCAGTTACGCGACCGGGACAGGGACCTACGAGCAGTACTTC. Amino acid sequence: CASYATGTGTYEQYF.

This rearrangement joins TRBV5-6 to TRBJ1-1; weak D call: TRBD1 (5 bases). The germline CDR1 and CDR2 sequences are SGHDT and YYEEEE. Trimming removed 1 base from V and 4 bases from J, with 8 bases in between. CDR3 length: 13 amino acids. The CDR3 spells CASSLWGGTEAFF. The CDR3 coding sequence is TGTGCCAGCAGCTTGTGGGGGGGCACTGAAGCTTTCTTT.

The rearrangement uses TRBV7-9 and TRBJ2-1; a possible D gene is TRBD2 (6 bases). V lost 5 bases, J lost 10 bases, and 27 bases lay in between. The CDR3 runs 17 residues. Germline V gene sequence: CDR1 SEHNR, CDR2 FQNEAQ (reference sequence). The CDR3: CASSRPGVGTLPAEQFF. CDR3 nucleotides: TGTGCCAGCAGCCGCCCGGGGGTGGGGACTCTACCGGCAGAGCAGTTCTTC.

In nucleotides, the CDR3 is TGTGCCAGCAGTTTACAGGGAAGTCGAACTGAAGCTTTCTTT. This gives the protein CASSLQGSRTEAFF. The chain is built from TRBV6-5 and TRBJ1-1, with D perhaps TRBD1 (6 bases). Germline CDR1 MNHEY, CDR2 SVGAGI. V was clipped by 4 bases and J by 5 bases, with 14 bases between them. The CDR3 totals 14 residues.

This clone is deemed medium-sized. This chain uses TRBV12-5 with TRBJ2-1, with TRBD2 matching over 12 bases. The trim removed 7 bases at V and 0 bases at J, leaving 10 bases unmatched. The length of the CDR3 is 18 residues. In germline, CDR1 is LGHNT, CDR2 FRNRAP. In nucleotides, the CDR3 is TGTGCTAGTGCCCCTGGACTAGCGGGAAGGAGCTCCTACAATGAGCAGTTCTTC. Encoded protein: CASAPGLAGRSSYNEQFF.

V gene TRBV28 combines with J gene TRBJ1-3; the D gene is possibly TRBD1 (6 bases). CDR3 length: 15 residues. V was clipped by 3 bases and J by 0 bases, with 9 bases between them. CDR1 MDHEN and CDR2 SYDVKM come from the germline V gene. The DNA of the CDR3 is TGTGCCAGCAGTTTGAGGGGGAGCTCTGGAAACACCATATATTTT. This gives the protein CASSLRGSSGNTIYF.

V usage is TRBV27 and J usage is TRBJ2-7; D is unresolved. Germline V gene sequence: CDR1 MNHEY, CDR2 SMNVEV (reference sequence). The CDR3 length is 15 residues. Trimming stripped 3 bases from V and 2 bases from J, with 14 bases between. For the CDR3, the DNA is TGTGCCAGCAGTTTGGGTTGGGGTTTAGCCTACGAGCAGTACTTC. Its protein is CASSLGWGLAYEQYF.

V and J are TRBV30 and TRBJ2-6, with a weak D call TRBD1 (5 bases). The germline gives CDR1 GTSNPN, CDR2 SVGIG (reference sequence). CDR3 length equals 14 residues. Trimming left V 5 bases short and J 2 bases short, with 10 bases between. CDR3 DNA sequence: TGTGCCTGGGTAACAGGCACTGGGGCCAACGTCCTGACTTTC. Protein: CAWVTGTGANVLTF.

The chain combines TRBV5-1 with TRBJ2-1, with a possible D match to TRBD1 (7 bases). Germline V gives CDR1 SGHRS, CDR2 YFSETQ. Between the trimmed V and J ends, which lost 4 bases and 6 bases, there was a span of 17 bases. The CDR3 totals 15 residues. The CDR3 spells CASSARGRGSNEQFF. CDR3 DNA sequence: TGCGCCAGCAGCGCTAGGGGGCGGGGTAGCAATGAGCAGTTCTTC. The full variable domain, its missing parts supplied by reference TRBV5-1 and TRBJ2-1, is KAGVTQTPRYLIKTRGQQVTLSCSPISGHRSVSWYQQTPGQGLQFLFEYFSETQRNKGNFPGRFSGRQFSNSRSEMNVSTLELGDSALYLCASSARGRGSNEQFFGPGTRLTVL.

This clone was seen many times. The rearrangement joins TRBV20-1 to TRBJ1-6, with TRBD1 matching over 8 bases. CDR1 DFQATT and CDR2 SNEGSKA come from the germline V gene (reference sequence). J lost 13 bases, V lost 5 bases, and 4 bases had no gene match. The CDR3 totals 11 residues. CDR3 protein: CSAGQGSPLHF. The CDR3 DNA sequence: TGCAGTGCTGGACAGGGTTCCCCCCTCCACTTT.

The chain is built from TRBV28 and TRBJ2-7; a weak D match, TRBD1 (6 bases). Germline values: CDR1 MDHEN, CDR2 SYDVKM. V was clipped by 3 bases and J by 1 base, with 13 bases between them. The CDR3 runs to 15 residues. CDR3 nucleotide sequence: TGTGCCAGCAGTTTCGCAGGGACACTATCCTACGAGCAGTACTTC. Translated: CASSFAGTLSYEQYF.

The V call is TRBV28, the J call TRBJ1-2; D is ambiguous. This CDR3 is built from 12 residues. Looked up from germline, CDR1 is MDHEN and CDR2 is SYDVKM. V lost 5 bases to trimming and J lost 4 bases, with 8 bases between them. CDR3 sequence: CASSPFGYGYTF. As DNA, the CDR3 is TGTGCCAGCAGTCCCTTTGGCTATGGCTACACCTTC.

The gene calls are TRBV7-9 and TRBJ2-7, with TRBD1 matching over 7 bases. The trim removed 1 base at V and 3 bases at J, leaving 6 bases unmatched. The CDR3 runs to 15 residues. Looked up from germline, CDR1 is SEHNR and CDR2 is FQNEAQ (reference sequence). The CDR3 DNA follows: TGTGCCAGCAGCTTAGGGGACAGCCGAAGCTACGAGCAGTACTTC. This sequence encodes CASSLGDSRSYEQYF.

The V call is TRBV6-5, the J call TRBJ2-1, with TRBD2 identical over 7 bases. Trimming cost V 6 bases and J 2 bases; bases outside gene matches: 7. The germline V gene has CDR1 MNHEY and CDR2 SVGAGI. This CDR3 has 15 amino acids. CDR3 amino acids: CASSRGSGTYNEQFF. CDR3 in DNA: TGTGCCAGCAGCCGAGGCAGCGGGACCTACAATGAGCAGTTCTTC.

The chain uses TRBV5-1 and TRBJ2-3; D remains ambiguous. In germline, CDR1 is SGHRS, CDR2 YFSETQ. The V end was cut by 4 bases, the J end by 5 bases, with 11 bases between. The CDR3 consists of 13 residues. The CDR3: CASSPQLGDTQYF. The CDR3 nucleotides are TGCGCCAGCAGCCCGCAGCTGGGAGATACGCAGTATTTT.

The J gene is TRBJ1-1, the V gene TRBV28; tentatively, D is TRBD1 (5 bases). The CDR3 spans 11 residues. Germline CDR1 MDHEN, CDR2 SYDVKM. Trimming removed 8 bases from V and 9 bases from J, with 13 bases in between. In DNA, the CDR3 is TGTGCCAGCGGGGAGTGGGGGAAAGCTTTCTTT. Translated: CASGEWGKAFF.

The chain uses TRBV7-9 and TRBJ1-4; D is unresolved. The V end lost 3 bases, the J end lost 8 bases, and 13 bases lay between the germline ends. The CDR3 has 14 residues. Germline CDR1 is SEHNR and CDR2 is FQNEAQ (reference sequence). CDR3 residues: CASSFFLGVEKLFF. The DNA of the CDR3 is TGTGCCAGCAGCTTTTTTCTGGGAGTCGAAAAACTGTTTTTT. The full variable domain, rest sourced from reference TRBV7-9 and TRBJ1-4, is DTGVSQNPRHKITKRGQNVTFRCDPISEHNRLYWYRQTLGQGPEFLTYFQNEAQLEKSRLLSDRFSAERPKGSFSTLEIQRTEQGDSAMYLCASSFFLGVEKLFFGSGTQLSVL.